Below, one TCR beta chain is given with its context. This sample is part of a study of T cell changes during pregnancy in multiple sclerosis. Sequencing used immunoSEQ multiplex PCR; TCRdb keeps in-frame clones, though not all of them. The repertoire holds around 100,000 clones, with 90% to 95% as singletons. Trimming cost V 3 bases and J 0 bases, with 15 bases left between them. The CDR3 loop spans 16 amino acids. CDR1 and CDR2 (germline): LGHNA, YNFKEQ. The sample consisted of peripheral blood, taken in the third trimester of pregnancy. The clonotype was recovered from a female donor with multiple sclerosis, enrolled in a pregnancy study. V gene TRBV4-2 combines with J gene TRBJ2-7; possible D gene TRBD1, 5 bases. The chain's CDR3 is CASSHTTQGSSYEQYF. For the CDR3, the DNA is TGTGCCAGCAGCCACACTACTCAGGGAAGCTCCTACGAGCAGTACTTC.